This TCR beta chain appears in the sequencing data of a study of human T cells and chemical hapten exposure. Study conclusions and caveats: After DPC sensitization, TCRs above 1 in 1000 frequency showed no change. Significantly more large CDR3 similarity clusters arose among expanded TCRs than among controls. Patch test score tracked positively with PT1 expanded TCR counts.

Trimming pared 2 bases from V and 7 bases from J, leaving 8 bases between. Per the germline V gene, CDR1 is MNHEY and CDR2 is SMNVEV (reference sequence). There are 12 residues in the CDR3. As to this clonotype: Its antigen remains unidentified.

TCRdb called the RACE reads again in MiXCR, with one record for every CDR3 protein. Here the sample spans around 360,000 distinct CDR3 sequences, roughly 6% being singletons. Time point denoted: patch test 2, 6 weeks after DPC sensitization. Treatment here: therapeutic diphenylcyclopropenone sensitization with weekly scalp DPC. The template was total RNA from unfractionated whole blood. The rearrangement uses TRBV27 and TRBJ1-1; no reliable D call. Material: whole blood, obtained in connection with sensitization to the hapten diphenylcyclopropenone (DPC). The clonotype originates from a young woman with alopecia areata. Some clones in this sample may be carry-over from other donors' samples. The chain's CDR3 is CASSLDSREAFF. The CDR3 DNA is TGTGCCAGCAGTTTAGATTCCCGTGAAGCTTTCTTT.